This T cell receptor (beta chain) was captured in a study of blood T cell repertoires in COVID-19. Study information: PBMCs, B-cell-depleted T cells, or T cells provided the cDNA or gDNA that made up the material.

TCRdb keeps only in-frame clones here, not all; method: immunoSEQ multiplex PCR. This table holds fewer than 200,000 clones, roughly 84% found once. V was trimmed by 7 bases and J by 0 bases, leaving 7 bases between them. The length of the CDR3 is 14 residues. Germline CDR1 SNHLY, CDR2 FYNNEI. The V gene is TRBV2, the J gene TRBJ2-6; D is perhaps TRBD2 (6 bases). The sequencing input was peripheral blood. The receptor was isolated from a man aged 35 to 55 with acute or convalescent COVID-19. CDR3 region: CASTGGSGANVLTF. The CDR3 DNA reads TGTGCCAGCACCGGGGGCTCTGGGGCCAACGTCCTGACTTTC.